The present T cell receptor (beta chain) was sequenced within a study of blood T cells in healthy people across ages. Findings of the study overall: Strong correlation was found linking TCR beta diversity to naive T cell percentage. Aged donors had fewer naive CD4+ cells and lower diversity than long-lived donors.

Healthy Caucasian individuals from Russia aged roughly 6 to 90 served as donors. Worth noting for this clonotype: Its matching antigen is unknown.

The use of a sample-barcoded 5' primer and a J-beta primer mix characterized a second PCR of roughly 7 to 11 cycles. Every single cDNA molecule received a tag from a template-switch adaptor with 12 random nucleotides. From the 5' RACE reads, TCRdb called clonotypes with MiXCR, one entry per CDR3 protein. The table lists roughly 1,800,000 distinct CDR3 sequences, about 50% of them singletons, with roughly 2.1% in the top ten. Trimming at V came to 10 bases and at J to 2 bases, leaving 5 bases not matched to a gene. Germline V CDR1 and CDR2: ENHRY, SYGVKD. The CDR3 spans 14 residues. The rearrangement uses TRBV10-3 and TRBJ1-5, with TRBD1 matching 10 bases. The sequence came from a woman aged 35 to 49 in good health. Specimen: blood. The CDR3 here is CATWTGGGNQPQHF. For the CDR3, the DNA is TGTGCCACATGGACAGGGGGAGGCAATCAGCCCCAGCATTTT.